This T cell receptor (beta chain) was obtained from a study of identical twins. The study, taken as a whole, reports: Among beta out-of-frame sequences, excess sharing between twins appeared weaker. Modelling approaches yielded underestimates of out-of-frame TCR alpha sharing between monozygotic twins. While abundant cord blood beta clonotypes carried fewer insertions, memory repertoires showed no such pattern. The study reached conclusions through statistical analysis that was cross-sectional, not following the same donors.

TCRdb itself ran the 5' RACE reads through MiXCR, one entry per CDR3 protein. The sample consists of 1.5 million to 2 million distinct CDR3 sequences, around 29% of them appearing once. This clonotype was seen a handful of times. Its target is not known. Sequenced: cord blood. This TCR derives from a newborn girl in good health.

The DNA of the CDR3 is TGTGCCAGCAGCTATGCCGGGCCAACTAATGAAAAACTGTTTTTT. Protein product: CASSYAGPTNEKLFF. This chain links TRBV6-5 with TRBJ1-4; unclear D gene. The CDR3 consists of 15 residues. Trimming took 6 bases from V and 0 from J, leaving 11 bases between them. From germline, CDR1 is MNHEY and CDR2 SVGAGI.